This paragraph covers one T cell receptor (beta chain) sequence. Its target is not known. The data are from a study of blood T cells in healthy people across ages. The study's findings and limits: Researchers deemed the diversity estimates from one million T cells underestimates. Strong correlation existed between TCR beta diversity and naive T cell percentage. Measured against age, TCR beta diversity per million T cells decreased in a roughly linear manner.

It was with a sample-barcoded 5' primer and a J-beta primer mix that a second PCR of roughly 7 to 12 cycles was run. The authors tagged each cDNA molecule using a template-switch adaptor with 12 random nucleotides. A single record per CDR3 protein comes from TCRdb applying MiXCR to the 5' RACE reads. This table holds hundreds of thousands of distinct CDR3 sequences, approximately 52% found once. Material: blood. This receptor was taken from a woman aged 80 or over in good health.

The CDR3 coding sequence is TGTGCCAGCAGCGTAGGACTACTAGCGGGTATCTACAATGAGCAGTTCTTC. Amino acids: CASSVGLLAGIYNEQFF. V is TRBV9 and J is TRBJ2-1, with 9 bases matching TRBD2. This CDR3 has 17 residues. Looked up from germline, CDR1 is SGDLS and CDR2 is YYNGEE. V shed 0 bases and J 3 bases; nucleotides not matched to a gene: 7.